The present T cell receptor (beta chain) was sequenced within a study of T cell responses to AZD1222 COVID-19 vaccine. Study-level findings and limits: A mostly white British donor set with more females was recruited, and clonal diversity was possibly underestimated. Repertoires were collected only later (after the peak T cell response had occurred).

This CDR3 is built from 12 residues. V gave up 2 bases and J gave up 10 bases; unmatched junction bases: 3. Germline-derived CDR1 and CDR2 are MNHEY and SVGEGT. Comment on this clone: The antigen is not known.

The method was immunoSEQ multiplex PCR; TCRdb's version includes in-frame clones alone and lacks a portion of them. In the table there are about 78,000 clones, over 75% of which are singletons. The sequence was collected from an adult who received the AZD1222 COVID-19 vaccine. The sequencing used peripheral blood, collected 28 days after the second AZD1222 dose. The chain has TRBV6-2 or TRBV6-3 and TRBJ1-1; 8 nucleotides line up with TRBD1. The DNA for the CDR3 is TGTGCCAGCAGTTACGGGACAGGATCAGCTTTCTTT. Residues: CASSYGTGSAFF.